What follows describes a single T cell receptor beta chain. Its cognate antigen is unknown. Over several immunoSEQ plates, each subset's genomic DNA was distributed in even portions. In the study's own analysis: In the immunoSEQ data, sequences were junction-only and lacked quality scores, so filtering differed. TCRdb's copy holds only in-frame clones and misses some; the assay was immunoSEQ multiplex PCR. From that table come the V and J calls and clone size; the DNA was used to work out D and trimming. The table records around 1.1 million clones, 78% of them present only once. This specimen belongs to a study of shared clonotypes between healthy human individuals. Regarding the study as a whole: It was the few donors that limited the genetic and exposure-history diversity represented.

The sequenced sample consisted of memory CD4+ T cells from PBMCs. Subset described: CD45RA-negative fraction. The TCR comes from a young man in good health. Some clones in this sample may be carry-over from other donors' samples.

The CDR3 loop is CASSKGPSGELFF. CDR3 DNA: TGTGCCAGCAGTAAAGGACCATCAGGGGAGCTGTTTTTT. The chain carries TRBV6-6 and TRBJ2-2; D gene uncertain. Deletions cut 5 bases from V and 8 bases from J, with 12 bases between. This CDR3 is built from 13 residues. Germline assignment: CDR1 MNHNY and CDR2 SVGAGI (reference sequence).